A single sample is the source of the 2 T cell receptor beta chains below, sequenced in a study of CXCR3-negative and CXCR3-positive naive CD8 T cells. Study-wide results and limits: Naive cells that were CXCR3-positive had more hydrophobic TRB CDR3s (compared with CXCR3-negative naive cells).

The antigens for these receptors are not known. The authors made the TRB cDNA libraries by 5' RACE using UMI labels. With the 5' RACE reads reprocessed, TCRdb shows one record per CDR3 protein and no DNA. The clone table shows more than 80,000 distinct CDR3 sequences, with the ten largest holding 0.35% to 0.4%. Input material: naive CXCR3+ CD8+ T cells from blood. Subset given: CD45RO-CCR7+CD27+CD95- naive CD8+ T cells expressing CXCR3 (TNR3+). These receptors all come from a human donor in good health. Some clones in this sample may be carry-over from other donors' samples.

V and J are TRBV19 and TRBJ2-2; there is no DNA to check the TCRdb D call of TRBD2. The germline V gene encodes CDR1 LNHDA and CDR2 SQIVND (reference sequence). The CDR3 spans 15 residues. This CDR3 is CASTPTSGGTGELFF. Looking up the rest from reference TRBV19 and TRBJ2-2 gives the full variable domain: DGGITQSPKYLFRKEGQNVTLSCEQNLNHDAMYWYRQDPGQGLRLIYYSQIVNDFQKGDIAEGYSVSREKKESFPLTVTSAQKNPTAFYLCASTPTSGGTGELFFGEGSRLTVL.

The CDR3 spells CASSLGAREAFF. The V call is TRBV13, the J call TRBJ1-1. Germline V gene lookup returns CDR1 PRHDT and CDR2 FYEKMQ (reference sequence). CDR3 length equals 12 residues. Full variable domain (missing parts from reference TRBV13 and TRBJ1-1): AAGVIQSPRHLIKEKRETATLKCYPIPRHDTVYWYQQGPGQDPQFLISFYEKMQSDKGSIPDRFSAQQFSDYHSELNMSSLELGDSALYFCASSLGAREAFFGQGTRLTVV.